The clone carrying this T cell receptor (beta chain) was seen a handful of times. Antigen specificity is unknown. The junction differs from germline at one of its ends, possibly a read error. The total RNA that was extracted per sample amounted to at least 5 micrograms. The second PCR ran roughly 6 to 11 cycles with a sample-barcoded 5' primer and J-beta primers. TCRdb re-called the 5' RACE reads with MiXCR, one entry per CDR3 protein. Here the sample spans some 940,000 distinct CDR3 sequences, 25% to 30% being singletons. The data stem from a study of blood T cells in healthy people across ages. Study observations and caveats: It was found that TCR beta diversity correlated strongly with the percentage of naive T cells.

The same data also went into a second study, on T cells of mothers and their children.

The sequence came from a woman in her thirties or forties in good health. The sample comprised blood.

The CDR3 spells CASGLRGDSQETQYF. The CDR3 nucleotides read TGTGCCAGCGGCTTGAGGGGGGACAGTCAAGAGACCCAGTACTTC. The chain employs TRBV7-8 and TRBJ2-5, with D possibly TRBD1 on 7 matching bases. The CDR3 extends over 15 amino acids. Germline V gene lookup returns CDR1 SGHVS and CDR2 FQNEAQ. Looking up the rest from reference TRBV7-8 and TRBJ2-5 gives the full variable domain: GAGVSQSPRYKVAKRGQDVALRCDPISGHVSLFWYQQALGQGPEFLTYFQNEAQLDKSGLPSDRFFAERPEGSVSTLKIQRTQQEDSAVYLCASGLRGDSQETQYFGPGTRLLVL.